This entry features one T cell receptor beta chain sequence. This CDR3 spans 24 amino acids. The repertoire was sequenced with immunoSEQ multiplex PCR; TCRdb's copy has only in-frame clones and lacks some. The sample lists 400,000 or so clones, around 84% seen once, with approximately 2.9% in the top ten. This sample stems from a study of blood T cell repertoires in COVID-19. The chain joins TRBV21-1 to TRBJ2-4; no check of the table's D call, TRBD2, against the DNA was made. TRBV21-1 is reported as a pseudogene. The TCR sequence derives from a human donor in a cohort sampled during active COVID-19. Input material: peripheral blood. In DNA form, the CDR3 reads TGTGCCAGCAGCAAACCGGACGGACTAGCGGGGGGGCCGTGGGGTCCACTAGCCAAAAACATTCAGTACTTC. The encoded protein is CASSKPDGLAGGPWGPLAKNIQYF.